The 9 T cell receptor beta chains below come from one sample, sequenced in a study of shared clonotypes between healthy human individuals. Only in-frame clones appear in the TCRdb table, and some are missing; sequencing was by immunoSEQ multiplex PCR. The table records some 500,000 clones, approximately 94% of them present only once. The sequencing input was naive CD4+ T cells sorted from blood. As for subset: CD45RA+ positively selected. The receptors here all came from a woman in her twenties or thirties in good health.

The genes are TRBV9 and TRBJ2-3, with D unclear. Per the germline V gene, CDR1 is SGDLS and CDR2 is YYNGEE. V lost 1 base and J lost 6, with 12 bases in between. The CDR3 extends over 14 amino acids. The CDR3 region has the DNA TGTGCCAGCAGCGTACGGGTGCCTCCGGATACGCAGTATTTT. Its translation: CASSVRVPPDTQYF.

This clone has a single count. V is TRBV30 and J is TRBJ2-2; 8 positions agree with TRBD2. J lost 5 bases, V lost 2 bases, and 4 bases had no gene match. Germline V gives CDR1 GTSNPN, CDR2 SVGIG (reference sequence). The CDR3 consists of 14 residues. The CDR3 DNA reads TGTGCCTGGAGTTGGACTAGCCGGACCGGGGAGCTGTTTTTT. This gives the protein CAWSWTSRTGELFF.

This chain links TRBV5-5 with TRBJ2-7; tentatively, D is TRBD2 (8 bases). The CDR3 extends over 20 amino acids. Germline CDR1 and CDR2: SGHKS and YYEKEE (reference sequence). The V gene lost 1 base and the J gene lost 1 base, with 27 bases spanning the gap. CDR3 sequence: CASSLFVREGAGRISYEQYF. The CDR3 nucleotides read TGTGCCAGCAGCTTGTTTGTCCGGGAGGGGGCTGGGCGAATTTCCTACGAGCAGTACTTC.

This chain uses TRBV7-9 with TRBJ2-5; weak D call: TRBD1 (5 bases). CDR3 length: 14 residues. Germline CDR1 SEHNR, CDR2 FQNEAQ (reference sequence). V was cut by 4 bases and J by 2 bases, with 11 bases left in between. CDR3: CASSSQGFQETQYF. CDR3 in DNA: TGTGCCAGCAGCTCCCAGGGTTTTCAAGAGACCCAGTACTTC.

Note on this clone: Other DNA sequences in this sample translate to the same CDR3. For the CDR3, the DNA is TGTGCCAGCTCACCTGACCCTTCCACAGATACGCAGTATTTT. It yields the protein CASSPDPSTDTQYF. The rearrangement links TRBV18 to TRBJ2-3; D ambiguous. V lost 3 bases and J lost 2, with 9 bases in between. The CDR3 is made up of 14 amino acids. CDR1 and CDR2 from the germline V gene are KGHSH and LQKENI.

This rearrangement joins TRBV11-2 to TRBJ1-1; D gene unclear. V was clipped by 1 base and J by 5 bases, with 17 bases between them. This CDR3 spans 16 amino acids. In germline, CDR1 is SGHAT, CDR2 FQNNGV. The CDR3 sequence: CASSLVFRGFGTEAFF. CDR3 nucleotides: TGTGCCAGCAGCTTAGTCTTCCGCGGGTTCGGTACTGAAGCTTTCTTT.

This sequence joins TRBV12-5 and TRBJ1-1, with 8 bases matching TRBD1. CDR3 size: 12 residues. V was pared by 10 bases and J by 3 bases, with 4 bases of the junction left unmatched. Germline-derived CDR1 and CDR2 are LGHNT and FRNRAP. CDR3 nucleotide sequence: TGTGCTACATCGGACAGGGACACTGAAGCTTTCTTT. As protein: CATSDRDTEAFF. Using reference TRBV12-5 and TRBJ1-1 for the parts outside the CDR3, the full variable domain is DARVTQTPRHKVTEMGQEVTMRCQPILGHNTVFWYRQTMMQGLELLAYFRNRAPLDDSGMPKDRFSAEMPDATLATLKIQPSEPRDSAVYFCATSDRDTEAFFGQGTRLTVV.

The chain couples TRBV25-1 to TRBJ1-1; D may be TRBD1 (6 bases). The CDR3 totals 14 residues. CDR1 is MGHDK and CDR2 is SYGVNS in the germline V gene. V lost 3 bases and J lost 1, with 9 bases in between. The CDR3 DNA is TGTGCCAGCAGTGAGCCGACAGGGAACACTGAAGCTTTCTTT. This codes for CASSEPTGNTEAFF. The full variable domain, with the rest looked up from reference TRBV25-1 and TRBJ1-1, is EADIYQTPRYLVIGTGKKITLECSQTMGHDKMYWYQQDPGMELHLIHYSYGVNSTEKGDLSSESTVSRIRTEHFPLTLESARPSHTSQYLCASSEPTGNTEAFFGQGTRLTVV.

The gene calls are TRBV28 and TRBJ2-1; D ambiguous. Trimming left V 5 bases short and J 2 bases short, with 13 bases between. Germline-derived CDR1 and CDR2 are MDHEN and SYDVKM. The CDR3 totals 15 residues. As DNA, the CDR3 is TGTGCCAGCAGTCCGCACTTGGGAACCTACAATGAGCAGTTCTTC. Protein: CASSPHLGTYNEQFF.